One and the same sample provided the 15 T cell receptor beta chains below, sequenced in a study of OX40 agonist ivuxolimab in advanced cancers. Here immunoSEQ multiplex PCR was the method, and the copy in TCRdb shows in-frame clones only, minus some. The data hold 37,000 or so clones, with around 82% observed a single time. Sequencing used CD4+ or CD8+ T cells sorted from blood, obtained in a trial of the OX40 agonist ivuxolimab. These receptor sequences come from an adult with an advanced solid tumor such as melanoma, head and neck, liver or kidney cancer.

CDR3: CASSQGQDWGRGYEQYF. The CDR3 DNA reads TGTGCCAGCAGCCAAGGACAAGATTGGGGCAGGGGGTACGAGCAGTACTTC. V usage is TRBV4-2 and J usage is TRBJ2-7; 7 bases match TRBD1. The ends lost 1 base at V and 4 bases at J; junction bases unmatched: 13. Looked up from germline, CDR1 is LGHNA and CDR2 is YNFKEQ. The CDR3 runs to 17 residues.

The DNA of the CDR3 is TGCGCCAGCAGCCTTACCCCGGGACTAGGGGGAAATGAGCAGTTCTTC. Protein: CASSLTPGLGGNEQFF. This sequence joins TRBV5-1 and TRBJ2-1; 8 bases align to TRBD2. The trim removed 4 bases at V and 7 bases at J, leaving 13 bases unmatched. The germline CDR1 and CDR2 sequences are SGHRS and YFSETQ. This CDR3 contains 16 residues.

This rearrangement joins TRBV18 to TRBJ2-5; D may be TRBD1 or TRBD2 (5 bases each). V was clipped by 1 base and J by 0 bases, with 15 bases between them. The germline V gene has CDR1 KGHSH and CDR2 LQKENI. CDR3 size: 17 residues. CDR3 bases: TGTGCCAGCTCACCACGGGGTAACGGGGCAAACCAAGAGACCCAGTACTTC. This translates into CASSPRGNGANQETQYF.

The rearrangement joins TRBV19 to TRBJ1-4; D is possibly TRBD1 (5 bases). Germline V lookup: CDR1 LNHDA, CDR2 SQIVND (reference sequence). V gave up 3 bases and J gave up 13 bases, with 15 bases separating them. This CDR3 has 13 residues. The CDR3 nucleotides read TGTGCCAGTAGTATGGGGTCGACAGTACCACTGTTTTTT. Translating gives CASSMGSTVPLFF. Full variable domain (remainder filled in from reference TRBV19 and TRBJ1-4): DGGITQSPKYLFRKEGQNVTLSCEQNLNHDAMYWYRQDPGQGLRLIYYSQIVNDFQKGDIAEGYSVSREKKESFPLTVTSAQKNPTAFYLCASSMGSTVPLFFGSGTQLSVL.

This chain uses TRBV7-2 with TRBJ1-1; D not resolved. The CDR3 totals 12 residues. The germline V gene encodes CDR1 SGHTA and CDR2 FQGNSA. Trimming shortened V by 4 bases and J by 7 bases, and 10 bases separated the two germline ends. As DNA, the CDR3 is TGTGCCAGCAGCTCTCCTCCGGGTGAAGCTTTCTTT. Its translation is CASSSPPGEAFF.

CDR3 residues: CASSQRVQETQYF. The DNA of the CDR3 is TGTGCCAGCAGCCAAAGGGTGCAAGAGACCCAGTACTTC. This chain connects TRBV13 to TRBJ2-5; D is uncertain. CDR1 and CDR2 (germline): PRHDT, FYEKMQ (reference sequence). The CDR3 is made up of 13 amino acids. V lost 5 bases and J 2 bases, leaving 9 bases between the germline ends.

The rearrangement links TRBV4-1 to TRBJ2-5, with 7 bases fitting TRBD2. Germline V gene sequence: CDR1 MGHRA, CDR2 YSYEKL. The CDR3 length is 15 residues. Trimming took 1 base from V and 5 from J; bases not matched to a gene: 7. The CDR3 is CASSQGGWGGETQYF. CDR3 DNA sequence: TGCGCCAGCAGCCAAGGGGGCTGGGGGGGGGAGACCCAGTACTTC.

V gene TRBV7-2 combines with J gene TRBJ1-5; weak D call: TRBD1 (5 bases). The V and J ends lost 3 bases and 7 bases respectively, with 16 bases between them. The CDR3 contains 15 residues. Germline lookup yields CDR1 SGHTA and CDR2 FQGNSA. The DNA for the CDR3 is TGTGCCAGCAGCTTCTCTACCGGGGGTATGCAGCCCCAGCATTTT. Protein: CASSFSTGGMQPQHF.

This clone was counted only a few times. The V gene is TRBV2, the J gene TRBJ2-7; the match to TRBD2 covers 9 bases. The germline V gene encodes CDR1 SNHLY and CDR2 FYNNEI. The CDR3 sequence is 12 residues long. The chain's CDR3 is CAVRGGRDEQYF. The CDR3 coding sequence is TGTGCGGTGCGGGGGGGCCGCGACGAGCAGTACTTC.

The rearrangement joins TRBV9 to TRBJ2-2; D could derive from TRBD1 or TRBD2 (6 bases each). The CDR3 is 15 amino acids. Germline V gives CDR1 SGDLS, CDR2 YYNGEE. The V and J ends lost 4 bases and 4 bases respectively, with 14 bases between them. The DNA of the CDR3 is TGTGCCAGCAGCTCAACGTCGGGGGCCACCGGGGAGCTGTTTTTT. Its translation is CASSSTSGATGELFF.

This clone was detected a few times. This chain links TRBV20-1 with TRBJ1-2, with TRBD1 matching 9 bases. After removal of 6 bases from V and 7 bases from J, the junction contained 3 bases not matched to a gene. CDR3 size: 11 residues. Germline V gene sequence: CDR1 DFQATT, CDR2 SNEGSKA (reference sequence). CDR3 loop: CSAPDRGGYTF. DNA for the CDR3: TGCAGTGCCCCGGACAGGGGTGGCTACACCTTC.

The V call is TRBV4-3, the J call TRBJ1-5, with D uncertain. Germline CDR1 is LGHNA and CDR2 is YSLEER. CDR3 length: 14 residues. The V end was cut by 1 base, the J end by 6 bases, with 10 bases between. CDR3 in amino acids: CASSQVVRGQPQHF. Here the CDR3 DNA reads TGCGCCAGCAGCCAAGTTGTCCGGGGTCAGCCCCAGCATTTT.

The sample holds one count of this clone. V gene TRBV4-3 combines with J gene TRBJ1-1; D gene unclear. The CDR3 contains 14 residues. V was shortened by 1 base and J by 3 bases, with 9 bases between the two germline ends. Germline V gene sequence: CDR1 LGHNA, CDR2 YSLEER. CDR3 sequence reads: CASSQGGEDTEAFF. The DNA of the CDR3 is TGCGCCAGCAGCCAAGGAGGAGAAGACACTGAAGCTTTCTTT.

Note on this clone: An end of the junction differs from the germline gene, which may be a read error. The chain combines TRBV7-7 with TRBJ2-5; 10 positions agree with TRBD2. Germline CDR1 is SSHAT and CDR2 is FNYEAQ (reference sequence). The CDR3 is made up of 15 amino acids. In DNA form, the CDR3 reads TGTGCTAGCAGCTTAGCGGGGGGCCTAGCGGGGACCCAGTACTTC. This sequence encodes CASSLAGGLAGTQYF. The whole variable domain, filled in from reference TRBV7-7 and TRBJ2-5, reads GAGVSQSPRYKVTKRGQDVTLRCDPISSHATLYWYQQALGQGPEFLTYFNYEAQPDKSGLPSDRFSAERPEGSISTLTIQRTEQRDSAMYRCASSLAGGLAGTQYFGPGTRLLVL.

The CDR3 here is CASSYSTQGSYNEQFF. In DNA, the CDR3 is TGTGCCAGCAGTTATTCAACACAGGGGTCCTACAATGAGCAGTTCTTC. This sequence joins TRBV6-6 and TRBJ2-1; 7 nucleotides align to TRBD1. Germline V lookup: CDR1 MNHNY, CDR2 SVGAGI (reference sequence). The CDR3 consists of 16 residues. Losses at the gene ends were 3 bases for V and 1 base for J; bases not matched to a gene: 6.